This T cell receptor beta chain emerged from a study of tumor-infiltrating lymphocytes in primary liver carcinoma. Study in general: Participating patients were men and women between 30 and 69 years old.

Extraction of RNA together with DNA used 20-30 mg of unsorted bulk tissue. No patient had received treatment, and all had chronic HBV infection. Histology found more than 80% viable tumor cells per sample. Overall study results and limits: Tumor specimens were characterized by a significantly higher top-250-clone fraction than blood (p = 0.039).

TCR beta cDNA was reverse-transcribed from about 500 ng of total RNA. The reaction used a constant-region primer and ProtoScript II reverse transcriptase. Investigators got TCR beta libraries out of three nested multiplex PCR rounds, done with slightly modified ARM-PCR. Amplification in the first two PCR rounds was performed using TRBV1-TRBV30 forward primers and a C-beta reverse primer for approximately 10 cycles each. From the multiplex PCR reads, TCRdb called clonotypes with MiXCR, one entry per CDR3 protein. The table lists 120,000 or so distinct CDR3 sequences, 50% to 65% of them singletons. Ten or more counts support this clonotype. The antigen is undetermined. The germline gives CDR1 MNHNS, CDR2 SASEGT. The CDR3 is made up of 14 amino acids. With V trimmed by 7 bases and J by 2 bases, 6 bases remained unmatched.

The receptor's source is a woman aged 55-70 years with primary liver carcinoma and hepatitis B virus infection. Specimen: liver tumor tissue from sampling region 1. The subset was: tumor region T1, superior pole. The chain employs TRBV6-1 and TRBJ2-5; TRBD2 agrees at 8 bases. The CDR3 coding sequence is TGTGCCAGCATCAGACGGGGGGGGCAAGAGACCCAGTACTTC. It is translated as CASIRRGGQETQYF.